The 10 T cell receptor beta chains below all came from one sample that was sequenced in a study of brain T cells in children with intractable seizures. The time point denotes: blood from clinic visit 5 months post-surgery; TSC patient then seizure free. The table came from immunoSEQ multiplex PCR; TCRdb's copy has only in-frame clones and leaves some out. The sample lists about 320,000 clones; 85% to 95% were seen once. The sample consisted of peripheral blood, taken 5 to 6 months after surgery. The receptors derive from a boy younger than two with tuberous sclerosis and intractable seizures.

This rearrangement joins TRBV15 to TRBJ1-6; D is undetermined. Trimming shortened V by 6 bases and J by 4 bases, and 4 bases separated the two germline ends. Germline CDR1 LNHNV, CDR2 YYDKDF (reference sequence). CDR3 length equals 12 residues. The DNA of the CDR3 is TGTGCCACCAGGGAATATAATTCACCCCTCCACTTT. It is translated as CATREYNSPLHF.

The chain recombines TRBV5-8 with TRBJ1-3; D unresolved. V lost 2 bases, J lost 0 bases, and 18 bases lay in between. This CDR3 contains 18 residues. Germline CDR1 reads SGHTS; CDR2 reads YDEGEE. The chain's CDR3 is CASSFLVSGLDSGNTIYF. CDR3 bases: TGTGCCAGCAGCTTCTTGGTTAGCGGGTTAGACTCTGGAAACACCATATATTTT.

The genes are TRBV2 and TRBJ1-5; D remains unclear. This CDR3 region has 15 residues. Germline CDR1 and CDR2: SNHLY and FYNNEI. V dropped 9 bases and J dropped 7 bases, with 22 bases sitting between them. CDR3 loop: CASQGRSRNSQPQHF. CDR3 bases: TGTGCCAGTCAAGGACGGAGTAGGAACAGCCAGCCCCAGCATTTT.

The chain joins TRBV29-1 to TRBJ2-5; possibly TRBD1 for D (5 bases). The CDR3 length is 13 residues. The germline V and J ends were trimmed by 4 bases and 6 bases, with 15 bases remaining between them. Germline-derived CDR1 and CDR2 are SQVTM and ANQGSEA. CDR3 sequence: CSVVPGFGKTQYF. The CDR3 DNA reads TGCAGCGTTGTTCCAGGGTTCGGTAAGACCCAGTACTTC.

This chain connects TRBV13 to TRBJ2-7; D may correspond to TRBD1 or TRBD2 (5 bases each). Trimming pared 4 bases from V and 1 base from J, leaving 17 bases between. The germline V gene has CDR1 PRHDT and CDR2 FYEKMQ (reference sequence). The length of the CDR3 is 16 residues. As DNA, the CDR3 is TGTGCCAGCAGCTCCAACCCCGGGACGCCGTCCTACGAGCAGTACTTC. Encoded protein: CASSSNPGTPSYEQYF.

The chain carries TRBV9 and TRBJ1-4, with a possible D match to TRBD1 (5 bases). Looked up from germline, CDR1 is SGDLS and CDR2 is YYNGEE. Trimming took 4 bases from V and 7 from J, leaving 26 bases between them. The CDR3 is 18 residues long. The CDR3 spells CASSSQATGGRGGEKLFF. CDR3 in DNA: TGTGCCAGCAGCAGCCAGGCGACGGGAGGGAGGGGCGGTGAAAAACTGTTTTTT.

V is TRBV6-1 and J is TRBJ2-7; D gene unclear. Germline V gives CDR1 MNHNS, CDR2 SASEGT. Trimming removed 3 bases from V and 2 bases from J, with 11 bases in between. The CDR3 spans 14 residues. The CDR3 protein is CASSDRLFAYEQYF. DNA of the CDR3: TGTGCCAGCAGTGACAGGCTATTCGCCTACGAGCAGTACTTC.

This sequence joins TRBV2 and TRBJ2-2; 9 positions agree with TRBD1. The germline V gene has CDR1 SNHLY and CDR2 FYNNEI. The CDR3 covers 14 residues. The trim removed 5 bases at V and 5 bases at J, leaving 3 bases unmatched. CDR3 DNA sequence: TGTGCCAGCAGTACACAGGGGGCGACCGGGGAGCTGTTTTTT. Protein: CASSTQGATGELFF.

The J gene is TRBJ2-3, the V gene TRBV5-4; D is possibly TRBD1 or TRBD2 (5 bases each). Between the trimmed V and J ends, which lost 10 bases and 6 bases, there was a span of 18 bases. The CDR3 is 13 amino acids. Germline V gives CDR1 SGHNT, CDR2 YYREEE (reference sequence). Here the CDR3 reads CAGYRDPGDTQYF. CDR3 DNA sequence: TGTGCCGGGTACCGGGACCCCGGGGATACGCAGTATTTT.

This chain links TRBV19 with TRBJ2-1, with D possibly matching TRBD2 (6 bases). Germline CDR1 reads LNHDA; CDR2 reads SQIVND (reference sequence). V was trimmed by 1 base and J by 2 bases, leaving 9 bases between them. The CDR3 consists of 15 residues. In DNA form, the CDR3 reads TGTGCCAGTAGTATAGGGAGGGACCCCTACAATGAGCAGTTCTTC. This codes for CASSIGRDPYNEQFF.